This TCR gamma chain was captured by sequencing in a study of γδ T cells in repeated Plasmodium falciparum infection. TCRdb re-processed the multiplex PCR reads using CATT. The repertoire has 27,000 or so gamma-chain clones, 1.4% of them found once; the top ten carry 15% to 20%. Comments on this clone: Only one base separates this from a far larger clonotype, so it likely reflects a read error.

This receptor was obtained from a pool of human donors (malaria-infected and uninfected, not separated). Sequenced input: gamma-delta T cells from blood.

CDR3 nucleotides: TGTGCCTTGTGGGAGGTGACGACCACTGGTTGGCTCAAGATATTT. Residues: CALWEVTTTGWLKIF. The chain couples TRGV9 to TRGJP1. Germline matching of the DNA provided the J gene here, since TCRdb leaves it blank. Germline V gene sequence: CDR1 GITISATS, CDR2 ISYDGTV (reference sequence). There are 15 residues in the CDR3.